This T cell receptor beta chain was recovered during a study of T cells in Graves' hyperthyroidism and ophthalmopathy. Study-wide context: Before treatment of any kind, peripheral blood was taken at initial diagnosis. Study conclusions and caveats: Patients with ophthalmopathy were separated from those with stable hyperthyroidism by a 13 V-J model. Most clonotypes that expanded in the thyroid above 0.001 also showed up in blood.

The table lists this clonotype with many counts. What it binds is not known. V gave up 4 bases and J gave up 5 bases; unmatched junction bases: 10. The CDR3 totals 16 residues. Germline assignment: CDR1 MNHNY and CDR2 SVGAGI (reference sequence). Amplification of TCR beta CDR3 regions used RNA as the template. First-round RT-PCR of the TCR CDR3 relied on the HTBI primer set. One entry per CDR3 protein, called by TCRdb with MiXCR from the multiplex PCR reads. The repertoire holds fewer than 40,000 distinct CDR3 sequences, with around half as singletons. Diagnoses were established using clinical symptoms, serum thyroxine and TRAb, thyroid ultrasound and orbital computed tomography.

What was sequenced was blood. This chain uses TRBV6-6 with TRBJ1-4; 7 nucleotides align to TRBD1. This TCR derives from a man aged 40-50 years with Graves' ophthalmopathy. DNA for the CDR3: TGTGCCAGCAGTTCCCGTCGACAGGGACCAAATGAAAAACTGTTTTTT. The encoded protein is CASSSRRQGPNEKLFF.